One T cell receptor (beta chain) is described in this entry. Its recognized antigen is unknown. Base quality data are lacking; no much larger clone is found one base away. This entry comes from a study of T-cell reconstitution after alpha-beta-depleted transplantation in children listed by TCRdb under 2016. Regarding the research as a whole: Using TCR repertoire profiling, the study followed T-cell immune reconstitution in a quantitative way in children after TCRalphabeta/CD19-depleted allogeneic hematopoietic cell transplantation. Overall study outcomes, separate from this receptor: In some patients, the high TCRbeta diversity seen at day 60 was put down to recipient T cells and intrathymic progenitors that had survived conditioning. Hyperexpanded clone frequencies declined over subsequent months; after one year, T-cell counts and TCRbeta diversity were mostly attributed to newly produced T cells. Apparently early alphabetaT-cell count recovery about two months after transplant reportedly relied on only several hundred rapidly expanded clones derived from non-depleted graft cells.

This specimen's treatment or condition label, interpreted: allogeneic hematopoietic cell transplantation with graft depleted of TCRalphabeta T cells and CD19 B cells. Transplant recipients were children who received TCRalphabeta/CD19-depleted allogeneic hematopoietic cell grafts. The library was built by means of PCR. The run used an Illumina HiSeq 2500. TCR library preparation used molecular barcoding, with unique molecular identifiers applied to normalize quantification of the TCRbeta repertoire. The public reads were reanalyzed by TCRdb: fastp trimming at Q25, MiXCR alignment, in-frame beta chains only. One record per CDR3 amino acid sequence lists the most common genes and DNA. In all, the sample holds about 580,000 distinct CDR3 sequences, and 27% of those were seen once. Of the sample, around a third is held by the ten largest clones. V is reduced by 5 bases and J by 2 bases, leaving a spacing of 14 bases between them. The CDR3 runs 15 amino acids, cysteine and phenylalanine included. Left in the record is the CDR3 DNA by itself, 45 bases read in frame from the first base. The germline V gene provides CDR1 MDHEN and CDR2 SYDVKM.

The chain was built from TRBV28 and TRBJ2-3; perhaps TRBD2 is the D gene, with 6 bases matching. The receptor was isolated from a boy in the first two years of life with Wiskott-Aldrich syndrome, due to receive a stem cell transplant. Sequenced material: PBMCs, taken before TCRalphabeta/CD19-depleted stem cell transplant. The encoded CDR3 is CASSQGGGNTDTQYF. The bases read TGTGCCAGCAGTCAGGGCGGCGGGAACACAGATACGCAGTATTTT.